This paragraph reports one TCR beta chain. The data were produced by immunoSEQ multiplex PCR, yet TCRdb's version contains in-frame clones alone and is incomplete. The repertoire holds fewer than 600,000 clones, with 79% as singletons. Per the germline V gene, CDR1 is MNHEY and CDR2 is SVGAGI. V lost 6 bases to trimming and J lost 8 bases, with 19 bases between them. The CDR3 has 14 residues. The record originates from a study of shared clonotypes between healthy human individuals. The origin of this receptor is a woman aged 35 to 49 in good health. Some clones in this sample may be carry-over from other donors' samples. This sequence joins TRBV6-5 and TRBJ1-2; D uncertain. The specimen was PBMCs. The CDR3 nucleotides read TGTGCCAGCAGCCAATCAGGACTGCTGGAAGGCTACACCTTC. This translates into CASSQSGLLEGYTF.